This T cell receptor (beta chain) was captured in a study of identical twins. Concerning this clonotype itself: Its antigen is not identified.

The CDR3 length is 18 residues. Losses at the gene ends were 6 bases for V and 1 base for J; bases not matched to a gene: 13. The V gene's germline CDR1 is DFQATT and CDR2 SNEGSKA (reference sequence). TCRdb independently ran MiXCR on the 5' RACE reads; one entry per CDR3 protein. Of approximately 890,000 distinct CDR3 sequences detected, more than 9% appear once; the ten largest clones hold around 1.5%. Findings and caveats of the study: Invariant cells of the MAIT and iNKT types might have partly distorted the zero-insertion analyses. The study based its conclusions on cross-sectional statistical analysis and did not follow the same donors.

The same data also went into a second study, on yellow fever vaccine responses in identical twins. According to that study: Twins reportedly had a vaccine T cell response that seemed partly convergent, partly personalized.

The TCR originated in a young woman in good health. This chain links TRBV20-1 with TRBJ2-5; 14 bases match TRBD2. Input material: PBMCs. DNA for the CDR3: TGCAGTGCGCGTCCGGGACTAGCGGGGGCCGTCTTCCAAGAGACCCAGTACTTC. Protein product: CSARPGLAGAVFQETQYF.